This T cell receptor (beta chain) was recovered during a study of T cell repertoires and HLA-DP antigens. As concerns this clone: Its antigen is not identified.

Each pre-culture CD4+ sample aimed for 200,000 T cell genomes at deep resolution. The protocol was immunoSEQ multiplex PCR, while the TCRdb copy is restricted to in-frame clones and leaves out a portion. This sample carries about 110,000 clones, 85% to 95% of them seen once, and the ten largest clones take about 0.25%. Looked up from germline, CDR1 is MGHDK and CDR2 is SYGVNS. The ends were cut back, 3 bases at V and 1 base at J, with 12 bases in the middle. This CDR3 has 15 amino acids. The V gene is TRBV25-1, the J gene TRBJ1-1; the D gene is possibly TRBD1 (5 bases). Sequencing was performed on CD4+ T cells from PBMCs. The source of this sequence is a woman under 30 in good health and CMV-seronegative. In nucleotides, the CDR3 is TGTGCCAGCAGTGACCGCGACAGTCCGAACACTGAAGCTTTCTTT. Its translation: CASSDRDSPNTEAFF.